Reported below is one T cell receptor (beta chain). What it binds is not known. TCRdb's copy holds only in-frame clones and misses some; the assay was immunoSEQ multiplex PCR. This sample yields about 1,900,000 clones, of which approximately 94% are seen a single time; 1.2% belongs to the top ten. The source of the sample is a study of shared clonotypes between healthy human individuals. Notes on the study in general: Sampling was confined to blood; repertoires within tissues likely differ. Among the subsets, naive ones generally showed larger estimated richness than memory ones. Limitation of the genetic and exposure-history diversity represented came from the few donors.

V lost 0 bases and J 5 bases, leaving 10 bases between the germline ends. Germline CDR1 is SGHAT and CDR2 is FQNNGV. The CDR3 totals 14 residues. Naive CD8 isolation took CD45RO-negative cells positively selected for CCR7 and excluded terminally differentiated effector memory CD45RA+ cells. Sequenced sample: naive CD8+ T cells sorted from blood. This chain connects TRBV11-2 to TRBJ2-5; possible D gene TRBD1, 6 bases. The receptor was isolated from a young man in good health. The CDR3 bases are TGTGCCAGCAGCTTAGATCCAGGGGTGGAGACCCAGTACTTC. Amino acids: CASSLDPGVETQYF.